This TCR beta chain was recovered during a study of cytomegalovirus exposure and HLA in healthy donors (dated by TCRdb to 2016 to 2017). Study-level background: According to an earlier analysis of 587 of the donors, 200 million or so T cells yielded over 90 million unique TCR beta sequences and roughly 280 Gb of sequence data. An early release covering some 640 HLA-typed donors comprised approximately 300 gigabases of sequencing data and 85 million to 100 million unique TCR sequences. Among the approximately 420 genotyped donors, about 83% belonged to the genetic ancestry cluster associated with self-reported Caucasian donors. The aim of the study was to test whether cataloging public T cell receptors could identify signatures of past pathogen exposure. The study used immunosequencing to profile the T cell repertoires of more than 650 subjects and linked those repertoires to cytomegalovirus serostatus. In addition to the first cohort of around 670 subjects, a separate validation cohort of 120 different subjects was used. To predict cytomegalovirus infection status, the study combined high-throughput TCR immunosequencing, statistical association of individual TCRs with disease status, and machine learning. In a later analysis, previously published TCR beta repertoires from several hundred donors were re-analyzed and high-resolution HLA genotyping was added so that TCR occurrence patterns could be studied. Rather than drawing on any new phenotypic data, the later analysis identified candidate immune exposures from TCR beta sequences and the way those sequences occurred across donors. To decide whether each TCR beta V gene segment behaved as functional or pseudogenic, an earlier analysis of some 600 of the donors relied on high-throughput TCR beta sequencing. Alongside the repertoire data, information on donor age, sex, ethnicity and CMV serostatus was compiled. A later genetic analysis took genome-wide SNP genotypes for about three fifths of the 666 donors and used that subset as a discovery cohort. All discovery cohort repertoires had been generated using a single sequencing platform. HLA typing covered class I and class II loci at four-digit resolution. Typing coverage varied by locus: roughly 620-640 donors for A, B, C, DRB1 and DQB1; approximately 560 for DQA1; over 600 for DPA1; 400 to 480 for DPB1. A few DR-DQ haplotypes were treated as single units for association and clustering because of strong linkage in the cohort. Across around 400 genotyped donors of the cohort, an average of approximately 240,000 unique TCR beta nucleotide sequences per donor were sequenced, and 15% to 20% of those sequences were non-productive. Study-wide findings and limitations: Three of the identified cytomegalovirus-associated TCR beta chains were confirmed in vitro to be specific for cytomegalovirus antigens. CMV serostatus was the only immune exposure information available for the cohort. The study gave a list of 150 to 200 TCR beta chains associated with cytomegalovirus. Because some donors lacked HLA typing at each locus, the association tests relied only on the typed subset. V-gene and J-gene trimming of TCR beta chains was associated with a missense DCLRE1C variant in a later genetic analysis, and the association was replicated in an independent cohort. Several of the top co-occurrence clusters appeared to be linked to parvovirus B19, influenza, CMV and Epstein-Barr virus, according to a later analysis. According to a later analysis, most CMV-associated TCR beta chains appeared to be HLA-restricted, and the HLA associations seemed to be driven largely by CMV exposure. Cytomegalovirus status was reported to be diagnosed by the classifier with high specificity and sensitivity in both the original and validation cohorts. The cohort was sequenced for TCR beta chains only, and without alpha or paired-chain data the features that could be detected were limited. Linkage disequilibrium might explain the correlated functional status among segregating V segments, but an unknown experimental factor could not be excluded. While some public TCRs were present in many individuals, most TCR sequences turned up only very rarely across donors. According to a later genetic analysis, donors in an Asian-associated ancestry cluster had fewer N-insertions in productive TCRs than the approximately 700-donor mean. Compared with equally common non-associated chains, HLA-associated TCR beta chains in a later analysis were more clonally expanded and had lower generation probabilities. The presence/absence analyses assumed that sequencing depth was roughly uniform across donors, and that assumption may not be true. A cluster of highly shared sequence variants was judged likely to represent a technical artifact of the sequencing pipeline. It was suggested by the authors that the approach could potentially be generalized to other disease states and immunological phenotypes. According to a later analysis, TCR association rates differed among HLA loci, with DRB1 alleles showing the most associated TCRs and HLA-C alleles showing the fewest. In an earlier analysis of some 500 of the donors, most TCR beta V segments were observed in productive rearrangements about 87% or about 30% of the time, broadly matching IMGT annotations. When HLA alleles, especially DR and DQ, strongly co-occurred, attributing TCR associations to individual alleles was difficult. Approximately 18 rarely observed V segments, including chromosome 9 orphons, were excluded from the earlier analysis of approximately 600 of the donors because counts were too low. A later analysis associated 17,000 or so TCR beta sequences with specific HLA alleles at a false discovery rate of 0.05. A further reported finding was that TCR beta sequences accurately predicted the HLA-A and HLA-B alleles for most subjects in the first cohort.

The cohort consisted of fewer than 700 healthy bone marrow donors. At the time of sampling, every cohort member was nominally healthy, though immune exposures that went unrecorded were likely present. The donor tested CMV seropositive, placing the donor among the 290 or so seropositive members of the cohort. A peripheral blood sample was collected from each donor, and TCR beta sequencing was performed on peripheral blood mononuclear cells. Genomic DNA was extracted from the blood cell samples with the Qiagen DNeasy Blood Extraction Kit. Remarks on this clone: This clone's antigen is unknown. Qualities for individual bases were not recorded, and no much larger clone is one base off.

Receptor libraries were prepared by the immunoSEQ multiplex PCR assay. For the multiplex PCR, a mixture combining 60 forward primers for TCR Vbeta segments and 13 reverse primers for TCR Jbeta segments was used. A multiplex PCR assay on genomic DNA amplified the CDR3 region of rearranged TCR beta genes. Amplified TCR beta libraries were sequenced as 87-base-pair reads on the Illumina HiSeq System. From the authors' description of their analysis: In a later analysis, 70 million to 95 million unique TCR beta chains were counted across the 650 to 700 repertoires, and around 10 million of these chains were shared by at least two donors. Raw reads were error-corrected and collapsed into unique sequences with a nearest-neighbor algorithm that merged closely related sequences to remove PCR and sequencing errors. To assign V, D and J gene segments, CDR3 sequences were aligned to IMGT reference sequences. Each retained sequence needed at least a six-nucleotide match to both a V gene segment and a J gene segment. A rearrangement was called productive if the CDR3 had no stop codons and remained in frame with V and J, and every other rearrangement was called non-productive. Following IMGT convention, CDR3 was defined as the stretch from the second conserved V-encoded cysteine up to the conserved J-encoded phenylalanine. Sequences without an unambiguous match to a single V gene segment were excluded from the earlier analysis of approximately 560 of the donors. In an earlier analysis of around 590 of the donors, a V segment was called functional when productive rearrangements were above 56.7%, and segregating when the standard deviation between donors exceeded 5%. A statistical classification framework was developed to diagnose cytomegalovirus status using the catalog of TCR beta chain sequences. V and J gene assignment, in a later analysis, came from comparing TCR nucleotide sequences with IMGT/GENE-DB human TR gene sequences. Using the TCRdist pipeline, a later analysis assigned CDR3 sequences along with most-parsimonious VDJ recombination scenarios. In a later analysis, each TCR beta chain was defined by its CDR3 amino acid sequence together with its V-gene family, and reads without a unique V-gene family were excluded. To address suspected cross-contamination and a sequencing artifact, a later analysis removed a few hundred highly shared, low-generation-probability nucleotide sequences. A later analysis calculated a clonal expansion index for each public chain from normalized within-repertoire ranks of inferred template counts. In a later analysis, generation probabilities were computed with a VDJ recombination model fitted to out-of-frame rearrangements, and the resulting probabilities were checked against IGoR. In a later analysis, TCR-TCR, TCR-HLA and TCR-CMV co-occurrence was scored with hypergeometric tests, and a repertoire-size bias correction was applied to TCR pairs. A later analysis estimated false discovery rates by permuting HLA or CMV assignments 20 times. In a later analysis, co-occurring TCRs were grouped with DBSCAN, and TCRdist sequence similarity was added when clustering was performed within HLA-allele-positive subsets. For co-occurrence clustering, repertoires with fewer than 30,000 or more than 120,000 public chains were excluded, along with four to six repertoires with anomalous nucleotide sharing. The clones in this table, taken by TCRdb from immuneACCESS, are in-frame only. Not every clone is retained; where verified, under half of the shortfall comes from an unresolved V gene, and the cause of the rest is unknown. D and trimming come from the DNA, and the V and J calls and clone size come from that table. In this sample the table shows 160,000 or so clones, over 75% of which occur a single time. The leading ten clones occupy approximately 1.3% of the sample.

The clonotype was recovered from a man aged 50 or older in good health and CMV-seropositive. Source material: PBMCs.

The CDR3 reads CASTSSRSNEQFF. The sequenced DNA: TGTGCCAGCACCTCTAGTCGTTCCAATGAGCAGTTCTTC. The receptor chain draws on TRBV6-5 and TRBJ2-1; the D gene cannot be named for sure. Via the germline V gene, CDR1 is MNHEY and CDR2 SVGAGI. The V end loses 7 bases and the J end loses 6 bases, and a stretch of 13 bases separates them. The CDR3 numbers 13 residues from cysteine through phenylalanine. The DNA shown is the 39-base CDR3, in frame from base 1.